These 27 T cell receptor beta chains were sequenced from one sample in a study of T cell responses to AZD1222 COVID-19 vaccine. Data came from immunoSEQ multiplex PCR; TCRdb stores just in-frame clones and leaves some out. The table records roughly 80,000 clones, just over 90% of them present only once. The specimen was peripheral blood, collected on day 0 of MenACWY control vaccination. Receptor source: an adult in good health.

J is TRBJ1-2 and V is TRBV5-1; D not resolved. V lost 3 bases and J lost 0, with 3 bases in between. This CDR3 region has 12 residues. Germline loops: CDR1 SGHRS, CDR2 YFSETQ. The DNA for the CDR3 is TGCGCCAGCAGCTCTACTAACTATGGCTACACCTTC. Encoded protein: CASSSTNYGYTF.

This clone was recorded only once. The V call is TRBV27, the J call TRBJ2-3; unclear D gene. CDR1 and CDR2 (germline): MNHEY, SMNVEV (reference sequence). The CDR3 runs to 13 residues. Trimming took off 6 bases at V and 3 bases at J, with 10 bases between the two ends. The CDR3 reads CASSQAATDTQYF. The CDR3 DNA reads TGTGCCAGCAGCCAGGCCGCGACAGATACGCAGTATTTT.

V gene TRBV29-1 combines with J gene TRBJ1-2; a weak D match, TRBD1 (5 bases). Per germline, CDR1 SQVTM and CDR2 ANQGSEA. V dropped 7 bases and J dropped 2 bases, with 14 bases sitting between them. CDR3 size: 13 residues. This CDR3 is CSASDTLNYGYTF. Here the CDR3 DNA reads TGCAGCGCATCGGACACTTTAAACTATGGCTACACCTTC.

The gene calls are TRBV6-1 and TRBJ1-5, with no clear D. Germline values: CDR1 MNHNS, CDR2 SASEGT. The V end was cut by 3 bases, the J end by 2 bases, with 11 bases between. The CDR3 length is 15 residues. The CDR3 bases are TGTGCCAGCAGTGACGGAACCGGAGGCAATCAGCCCCAGCATTTT. Translated: CASSDGTGGNQPQHF.

The rearrangement joins TRBV7-2 to TRBJ2-3, with TRBD2 identical over 10 bases. Trimming at V came to 3 bases and at J to 0 bases, leaving 3 bases not matched to a gene. The CDR3 runs 16 residues. Germline CDR1 reads SGHTA; CDR2 reads FQGNSA. The CDR3 DNA is TGTGCCAGCAGCTTTTTAGCGGGAGGAAGCACAGATACGCAGTATTTT. It translates to CASSFLAGGSTDTQYF. The entire variable domain, with the rest obtained from reference TRBV7-2 and TRBJ2-3, is as follows: GAGVSQSPSNKVTEKGKDVELRCDPISGHTALYWYRQSLGQGLEFLIYFQGNSAPDKSGLPSDRFSAERTGGSVSTLTIQRTQQEDSAVYLCASSFLAGGSTDTQYFGPGTRLTVL.

The V call is TRBV9, the J call TRBJ2-7; D is unclear. V lost 2 bases to trimming and J lost 1 base, with 10 bases between them. In germline, CDR1 is SGDLS, CDR2 YYNGEE. The CDR3 consists of 14 residues. Here the CDR3 DNA reads TGTGCCAGCAGCGTGGATAGGTCTTCCTACGAGCAGTACTTC. Residues: CASSVDRSSYEQYF.

V gene TRBV19 combines with J gene TRBJ2-7, with a possible D match to TRBD1 (5 bases). CDR3 length equals 14 residues. Trimming left V 4 bases short and J 4 bases short, with 14 bases between. Germline CDR1 reads LNHDA; CDR2 reads SQIVND (reference sequence). The CDR3 DNA follows: TGTGCCAGTAGTAAAGACAGCCGCTCGTACGAGCAGTACTTC. Amino acid sequence: CASSKDSRSYEQYF.

The J gene is TRBJ1-3, the V gene TRBV7-9; D call uncertain. V lost 5 bases and J lost 0, with 5 bases in between. This CDR3 region has 13 residues. The germline V gene has CDR1 SEHNR and CDR2 FQNEAQ (reference sequence). CDR3: CASSGNSGNTIYF. CDR3 nucleotides: TGTGCCAGCAGCGGAAACTCTGGAAACACCATATATTTT.

The V gene is TRBV28, the J gene TRBJ2-2; D call uncertain. CDR3 length: 15 residues. With 5 bases removed from V and 3 bases from J, the gap between germline ends came to 13 bases. Germline CDR1 reads MDHEN; CDR2 reads SYDVKM. CDR3 DNA sequence: TGTGCCAGCAGTACGGCCCAGATCGACACCGGGGAGCTGTTTTTT. Encoded protein: CASSTAQIDTGELFF. The full variable domain, with the rest looked up from reference TRBV28 and TRBJ2-2, is DVKVTQSSRYLVKRTGEKVFLECVQDMDHENMFWYRQDPGLGLRLIYFSYDVKMKEKGDIPEGYSVSREKKERFSLILESASTNQTSMYLCASSTAQIDTGELFFGEGSRLTVL.

V is TRBV5-1 and J is TRBJ1-1, with D possibly TRBD1 on 5 matching bases. The V end lost 4 bases, the J end lost 0 bases, and 10 bases lay between the germline ends. The CDR3 runs to 14 residues. Per the germline V gene, CDR1 is SGHRS and CDR2 is YFSETQ. The CDR3 DNA reads as TGCGCCAGCAGCCCCGACAGAATGAACACTGAAGCTTTCTTT. Translated: CASSPDRMNTEAFF.

This clone came up once. This chain links TRBV14 with TRBJ1-1; D unresolved. Germline V lookup: CDR1 SGHDN, CDR2 FVKESK. This CDR3 spans 13 amino acids. The ends were cut back, 5 bases at V and 0 bases at J, with 7 bases in the middle. CDR3 nucleotides: TGTGCCAGCAGCGCACAGATGAACACTGAAGCTTTCTTT. Amino acid sequence: CASSAQMNTEAFF.

This sequence joins TRBV11-2 and TRBJ2-1, with D perhaps TRBD1 or TRBD2 (5 bases each). V lost 7 bases and J lost 9, with 19 bases in between. Germline CDR1 and CDR2: SGHAT and FQNNGV. The CDR3 is 14 residues long. The CDR3 DNA sequence: TGTGCCAGCACCACTGGGGGACGTGTGAGTGAGCAGTTCTTC. This codes for CASTTGGRVSEQFF.

The chain has TRBV27 and TRBJ1-5, with no clear D. The CDR3 contains 15 residues. The germline V and J ends were trimmed by 1 base and 2 bases, with 9 bases remaining between them. Germline values: CDR1 MNHEY, CDR2 SMNVEV (reference sequence). The CDR3 sequence is CASSLYGSGNQPQHF. The CDR3 DNA reads as TGTGCCAGCAGTTTATACGGTTCGGGCAATCAGCCCCAGCATTTT.

This rearrangement joins TRBV18 to TRBJ2-2; D remains unclear. CDR3 length equals 13 residues. CDR1 and CDR2 (germline): KGHSH, LQKENI. Trimming removed 6 bases from V and 7 bases from J, with 12 bases in between. The CDR3 coding sequence is TGTGCCAGCTCGACAATTGGTCTCGGGGAGCTGTTTTTT. Amino acids: CASSTIGLGELFF.

This clone appeared once. The V and J genes are TRBV20-1 and TRBJ1-3; unclear D gene. The CDR3 has 11 amino acids. CDR1 and CDR2 from the germline V gene are DFQATT and SNEGSKA (reference sequence). The germline V and J ends were trimmed by 3 bases and 8 bases, with 8 bases remaining between them. CDR3 in DNA: TGCAGTGCTAGGACTTCGGACACCATATATTTT. This encodes CSARTSDTIYF.

This clone was observed a single time. The J gene is TRBJ1-1, the V gene TRBV30; a possible D gene is TRBD1 (5 bases). In germline, CDR1 is GTSNPN, CDR2 SVGIG (reference sequence). V gave up 3 bases and J gave up 8 bases, with 19 bases separating them. The CDR3 totals 14 residues. In nucleotides, the CDR3 is TGTGCCTGGAGCAGAGGACACCTCGGGTCGGAAGCTTTCTTT. Translating gives CAWSRGHLGSEAFF.

This clone has only one observation. The J gene is TRBJ2-7, the V gene TRBV7-2, with 11 nucleotides matching TRBD1. Germline V lookup: CDR1 SGHTA, CDR2 FQGNSA. The CDR3 has 15 residues. The V gene end was trimmed by 5 bases and the J gene end by 2 bases; junction bases not matched to a gene: 5. CDR3 bases: TGTGCCAGCAGCCAAGGGGGACAGGGGGCCTACGAGCAGTACTTC. It codes for CASSQGGQGAYEQYF.

The rearrangement uses TRBV28 and TRBJ2-7; 12 bases line up with TRBD1. This CDR3 is built from 16 residues. V dropped 5 bases and J dropped 7; count of bases not matched to a gene: 12. Germline values: CDR1 MDHEN, CDR2 SYDVKM. The CDR3 DNA sequence: TGTGCCAGCAGTCCCCAGGGGGGACAGGGGGCGAGGGAGCAGTACTTC. This sequence encodes CASSPQGGQGAREQYF.

The chain carries TRBV19 and TRBJ1-1, with a tentative D call TRBD1 (5 bases). This CDR3 comprises 13 residues. V lost 10 bases and J lost 1, with 13 bases in between. Germline assignment: CDR1 LNHDA and CDR2 SQIVND (reference sequence). The CDR3 reads CATSGPGNTEAFF. The CDR3 DNA reads TGTGCCACTTCGGGACCAGGGAACACTGAAGCTTTCTTT.

The V and J genes are TRBV19 and TRBJ2-7; no reliable D call. The CDR3 extends over 13 amino acids. Germline lookup yields CDR1 LNHDA and CDR2 SQIVND (reference sequence). V lost 3 bases and J 2 bases, leaving 8 bases between the germline ends. The CDR3 region has the DNA TGTGCCAGTAGTATGGAAGGGACCTACGAGCAGTACTTC. Translation gives CASSMEGTYEQYF.

This chain uses TRBV6-7 with TRBJ1-6; a weak D match, TRBD1 (5 bases). TRBV6-7 is placed among ORFs of uncertain function. V was cut by 8 bases and J by 6 bases, with 11 bases left in between. The CDR3 spans 13 residues. The CDR3 sequence is CASGGRINSPLHF. For the CDR3, the DNA is TGTGCCAGCGGGGGACGGATTAATTCACCCCTCCACTTT.

The chain joins TRBV11-2 to TRBJ2-1; a weak D match, TRBD1 (7 bases). The CDR3 spans 12 residues. Trimming cost V 8 bases and J 15 bases, with 20 bases left between them. Germline values: CDR1 SGHAT, CDR2 FQNNGV. The CDR3 DNA sequence: TGTGCCAGCGGGAGGACAGGCTCAGAGGGGTTCTTC. Its translation: CASGRTGSEGFF.

This sequence joins TRBV4-1 and TRBJ1-1; no clear D gene. Between the trimmed V and J ends, which lost 0 bases and 4 bases, there was a span of 12 bases. This CDR3 region has 15 residues. Germline values: CDR1 MGHRA, CDR2 YSYEKL. CDR3 loop: CASSQDLKSSTEAFF. CDR3 nucleotides: TGCGCCAGCAGCCAAGATCTTAAGAGCTCCACTGAAGCTTTCTTT.

CDR3 loop: CASSLHTGELFF. The CDR3, as DNA: TGTGCCAGCAGCCTCCACACCGGGGAGCTGTTTTTT. The chain combines TRBV11-3 with TRBJ2-2; D unresolved. CDR3 length equals 12 residues. CDR1 SGHNT and CDR2 YENEEA come from the germline V gene. Deletions cut 5 bases from V and 3 bases from J, with 4 bases between.

With regard to this clone: Compared with germline, one end of the junction differs, possibly owing to a read error. The rearrangement links TRBV28 to TRBJ2-3; 9 bases map to TRBD2. The germline V gene has CDR1 MDHEN and CDR2 SYDVKM. CDR3 length: 14 residues. The DNA for the CDR3 is TGTGCCAGCAGTTTGGGGACTAGCAGAGATACGCAGTATTTT. It specifies CASSLGTSRDTQYF. The complete variable domain, with remaining parts taken from reference TRBV28 and TRBJ2-3, reads DVKVTQSSRYLVKRTGEKVFLECVQDMDHENMFWYRQDPGLGLRLIYFSYDVKMKEKGDIPEGYSVSREKKERFSLILESASTNQTSMYLCASSLGTSRDTQYFGPGTRLTVL.

The genes are TRBV7-3 and TRBJ1-1; D is unclear. The CDR3 spans 14 residues. Germline loops: CDR1 SGHTA, CDR2 FQGTGA. Between the trimmed V and J ends, which lost 4 bases and 3 bases, there was a span of 12 bases. The chain's CDR3 is CASSSQGGHTEAFF. CDR3 nucleotides: TGTGCCAGCAGCTCACAAGGAGGTCACACTGAAGCTTTCTTT.

V usage is TRBV24-1 and J usage is TRBJ2-3; weak D call: TRBD1 (5 bases). There are 14 residues in the CDR3. Trimming took 3 bases from V and 0 from J, leaving 6 bases between them. Germline CDR1 KGHDR, CDR2 SFDVKD. The CDR3 DNA follows: TGTGCCACCAGTGATGGGGCGAGCACAGATACGCAGTATTTT. Translation gives CATSDGASTDTQYF.